A selection of T cell receptor beta chains follows, all from one sample in a study of T-cell memory formation after mild COVID-19. TCRdb used MiXCR to reprocess the 5' RACE reads, holding one entry per CDR3 protein. This table holds some 330,000 distinct CDR3 sequences, roughly 20% found once. Sequenced input: PBMCs or a T cell subset sorted from them (not recorded which). The receptors here all came from an adult woman who had mild COVID-19 (a few samples of this study predate the infection). Cell type and time point are not known. Both conserved end residues are part of each CDR3. The D gene is left open where the match is weak. Where a row states a size, it is once, few, many or the class of an expanded clone; other rows omit it.

j_gene: TRBJ2-7
d_gene: -
abundance: -
v_gene: TRBV10-3
CDR3aa: CAISDSVGSSYEQYF
CDR3nt: TGTGCCATCAGTGATTCGGTCGGGAGCTCCTACGAGCAGTACTTC

j_gene: TRBJ2-2
d_gene: TRBD2
abundance: few
v_gene: TRBV5-4
CDR3aa: CASSRLAGVVGTGELFF
CDR3nt: TGTGCCAGTTCCCGACTAGCGGGGGTTGTCGGCACCGGGGAGCTGTTTTTT

j_gene: TRBJ2-7
d_gene: TRBD1
abundance: -
v_gene: TRBV29-1
CDR3aa: CSVPGTGQPEQYF
CDR3nt: TGCAGCGTTCCAGGGACAGGGCAGCCCGAGCAGTACTTC

j_gene: TRBJ2-1
d_gene: TRBD1
abundance: many
v_gene: TRBV5-5
CDR3aa: CASSLWGQGTNEQFF
CDR3nt: TGTGCCAGCAGCTTGTGGGGACAGGGGACCAATGAGCAGTTCTTC

j_gene: TRBJ2-7
d_gene: TRBD2
abundance: -
v_gene: TRBV5-1
CDR3aa: CASSLAGAPHEQYF
CDR3nt: TGCGCCAGCAGCTTAGCGGGAGCCCCCCACGAGCAGTACTTC

j_gene: TRBJ1-1
d_gene: -
abundance: many
v_gene: TRBV12-3/TRBV12-4
CDR3aa: CASRGLEAFF
CDR3nt: TGTGCCAGCAGGGGCCTCGAAGCTTTCTTT

j_gene: TRBJ1-2
d_gene: -
abundance: -
v_gene: TRBV19
CDR3aa: CASRGAGPFNYGYTF
CDR3nt: TGTGCCAGTAGGGGGGCAGGTCCTTTTAACTATGGCTACACCTTC

j_gene: TRBJ1-6
d_gene: -
abundance: -
v_gene: TRBV6-5
CDR3aa: CASRGTPGASSYNSPLHF
CDR3nt: TGTGCCAGCAGGGGAACGCCAGGGGCGAGCTCCTATAATTCACCCCTCCACTTT

j_gene: TRBJ2-6
d_gene: -
abundance: -
v_gene: TRBV7-9
CDR3aa: CASSLELTFSGANVLTF
CDR3nt: TGTGCCAGCAGCTTAGAACTCACTTTCTCTGGGGCCAACGTCCTGACTTTC

j_gene: TRBJ1-1
d_gene: -
abundance: few
v_gene: TRBV7-8
CDR3aa: CASSLDRWGAKPAFF
CDR3nt: TGTGCCAGCAGCTTAGACCGGTGGGGGGCAAAACCAGCTTTCTTT

j_gene: TRBJ2-1
d_gene: -
abundance: -
v_gene: TRBV7-2
CDR3aa: CASSTGANEQFF
CDR3nt: TGTGCCAGCAGCACCGGGGCTAATGAGCAGTTCTTC

j_gene: TRBJ2-5
d_gene: TRBD1
abundance: -
v_gene: TRBV5-1
CDR3aa: CASSLGGQGLYQETQYF
CDR3nt: TGCGCCAGCAGCTTGGGAGGACAGGGGCTGTACCAAGAGACCCAGTACTTC

j_gene: TRBJ2-1
d_gene: -
abundance: few
v_gene: TRBV5-1
CDR3aa: CASSYRDAYNEQFF
CDR3nt: TGCGCCAGCAGCTACCGGGACGCCTACAATGAGCAGTTCTTC

j_gene: TRBJ1-5
d_gene: TRBD1
abundance: -
v_gene: TRBV30
CDR3aa: CAWSEGGAWNQPQHF
CDR3nt: TGTGCCTGGAGTGAAGGGGGCGCTTGGAATCAGCCCCAGCATTTT

j_gene: TRBJ2-2
d_gene: -
abundance: -
v_gene: TRBV9
CDR3aa: CASSGVPGVATGELFF
CDR3nt: TGTGCCAGCAGCGGGGTACCAGGGGTTGCCACCGGGGAGCTGTTTTTT

j_gene: TRBJ2-1
d_gene: TRBD2
abundance: few
v_gene: TRBV4-2
CDR3aa: CASSQGTSGLNNEQFF
CDR3nt: TGTGCCAGCAGCCAAGGGACTAGCGGACTAAACAATGAGCAGTTCTTC

j_gene: TRBJ2-7
d_gene: TRBD2
abundance: few
v_gene: TRBV27
CDR3aa: CASSSVAGANEQYF
CDR3nt: TGTGCCAGCAGTTCGGTAGCGGGAGCTAACGAGCAGTACTTC

j_gene: TRBJ2-5
d_gene: -
abundance: few
v_gene: TRBV3-1
CDR3aa: CASHNTGTQYF
CDR3nt: TGTGCCAGCCATAACACGGGGACCCAGTACTTC

j_gene: TRBJ2-1
d_gene: -
abundance: few
v_gene: TRBV5-8
CDR3aa: CASSLVPGAGDVGEQFF
CDR3nt: TGTGCCAGCAGCTTGGTCCCAGGGGCAGGGGACGTTGGTGAGCAGTTCTTC

j_gene: TRBJ2-3
d_gene: TRBD2
abundance: -
v_gene: TRBV5-5
CDR3aa: CASSPDSGRSTDTQYF
CDR3nt: TGTGCCAGCAGCCCGGATAGCGGGAGGTCTACAGATACGCAGTATTTT

j_gene: TRBJ1-5
d_gene: -
abundance: many
v_gene: TRBV7-6
CDR3aa: CASSLGHEQPQHF
CDR3nt: TGTGCCAGCAGCTTAGGCCACGAACAGCCCCAGCATTTT

j_gene: TRBJ2-3
d_gene: TRBD2
abundance: -
v_gene: TRBV6-4
CDR3aa: CASSVASGGPRDTQYF
CDR3nt: TGTGCCAGCAGTGTGGCCAGCGGGGGCCCCAGGGATACGCAGTATTTT

j_gene: TRBJ1-5
d_gene: -
abundance: -
v_gene: TRBV6-5
CDR3aa: CASSYSRTTSNQPQHF
CDR3nt: TGTGCCAGCAGTTACAGTCGGACTACTAGCAATCAGCCCCAGCATTTT

j_gene: TRBJ1-2
d_gene: -
abundance: -
v_gene: TRBV6-5
CDR3aa: CASSSIAGGYTF
CDR3nt: TGTGCCAGCAGTTCAATTGCAGGAGGCTACACCTTC

j_gene: TRBJ1-1
d_gene: -
abundance: few
v_gene: TRBV7-9
CDR3aa: CASSPNTGMNTEAFF
CDR3nt: TGTGCCAGCAGCCCAAATACAGGAATGAACACTGAAGCTTTCTTT

j_gene: TRBJ1-4
d_gene: -
abundance: -
v_gene: TRBV4-3
CDR3aa: CASSQDLGGYGREKLFF
CDR3nt: TGCGCCAGCAGCCAAGATTTAGGGGGTTATGGGAGAGAAAAACTGTTTTTT

j_gene: TRBJ2-6
d_gene: -
abundance: -
v_gene: TRBV12-3/TRBV12-4
CDR3aa: CASMAGANVLTF
CDR3nt: TGTGCCAGCATGGCCGGGGCCAACGTCCTGACTTTC

j_gene: TRBJ2-1
d_gene: TRBD2
abundance: -
v_gene: TRBV29-1
CDR3aa: CSGSMTSGYNEQFF
CDR3nt: TGCAGCGGAAGCATGACTAGCGGGTACAATGAGCAGTTCTTC

j_gene: TRBJ1-1
d_gene: -
abundance: -
v_gene: TRBV18
CDR3aa: CASSRAGNTEAFF
CDR3nt: TGTGCCAGCTCACGAGCCGGGAACACTGAAGCTTTCTTT